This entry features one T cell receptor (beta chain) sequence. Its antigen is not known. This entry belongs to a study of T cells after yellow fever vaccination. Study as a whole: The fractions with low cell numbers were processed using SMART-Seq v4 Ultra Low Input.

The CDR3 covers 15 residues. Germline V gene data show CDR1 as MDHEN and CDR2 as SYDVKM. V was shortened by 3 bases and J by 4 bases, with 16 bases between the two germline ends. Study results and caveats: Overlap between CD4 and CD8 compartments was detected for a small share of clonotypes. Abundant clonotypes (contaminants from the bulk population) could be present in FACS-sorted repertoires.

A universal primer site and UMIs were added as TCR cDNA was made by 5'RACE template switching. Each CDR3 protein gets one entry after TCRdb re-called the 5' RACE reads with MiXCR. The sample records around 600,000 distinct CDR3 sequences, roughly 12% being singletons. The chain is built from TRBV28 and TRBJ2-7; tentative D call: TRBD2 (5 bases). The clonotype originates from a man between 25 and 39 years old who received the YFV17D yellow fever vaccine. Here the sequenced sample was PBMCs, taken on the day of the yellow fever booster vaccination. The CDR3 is CASSLASRGIYEQYF. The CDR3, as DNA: TGTGCCAGCAGTTTGGCCAGCCGAGGGATTTACGAGCAGTACTTC. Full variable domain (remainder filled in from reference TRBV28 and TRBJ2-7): DVKVTQSSRYLVKRTGEKVFLECVQDMDHENMFWYRQDPGLGLRLIYFSYDVKMKEKGDIPEGYSVSREKKERFSLILESASTNQTSMYLCASSLASRGIYEQYFGPGTRLTVT.